What follows are 5 T cell receptor beta chains derived from one specimen sequenced in a study of T cell clones after liver transplantation. Repertoires were generated with immunoSEQ multiplex PCR, while TCRdb's copy carries only in-frame clones and drops some. The sample holds over 15,000 clones; 80% are singletons and the top ten take 35%. The sample here was CD8+ T cells from blood, taken roughly 48 months after liver transplant. The receptors were gathered from a human patient who received a liver transplant. Some T cells here may be from the graft donor.

The CDR3 spells CASSLGREGTNEKLFF. CDR3 DNA sequence: TGTGCCAGCAGTTTAGGGAGGGAGGGAACTAATGAAAAACTGTTTTTT. The chain carries TRBV27 and TRBJ1-4; D is unclear. V was pared by 2 bases and J by 1 base, with 11 bases between. This CDR3 has 16 amino acids. Germline V gives CDR1 MNHEY, CDR2 SMNVEV (reference sequence).

The V call is TRBV28, the J call TRBJ2-5, with D hard to call. CDR3 size: 14 residues. V shed 3 bases and J shed 2 bases, with 10 bases lying between them. Germline V CDR1 and CDR2: MDHEN, SYDVKM. This CDR3 is CASSFLARQETQYF. The CDR3 DNA is TGTGCCAGCAGTTTCTTGGCACGACAAGAGACCCAGTACTTC. Together with reference TRBV28 and TRBJ2-5, the CDR3 gives the full variable domain: DVKVTQSSRYLVKRTGEKVFLECVQDMDHENMFWYRQDPGLGLRLIYFSYDVKMKEKGDIPEGYSVSREKKERFSLILESASTNQTSMYLCASSFLARQETQYFGPGTRLLVL.

The chain has TRBV13 and TRBJ2-1; either TRBD1 or TRBD2 may fit D (5 bases each). CDR1 and CDR2 from the germline V gene are PRHDT and FYEKMQ (reference sequence). Deletions cut 6 bases from V and 10 bases from J, with 19 bases between. The CDR3 contains 14 residues. CDR3 loop: CASSFRGFSAEQFF. CDR3 in DNA: TGTGCCAGCAGTTTCCGGGGCTTCTCCGCCGAGCAGTTCTTC.

The chain has TRBV2 and TRBJ1-5; maybe TRBD1 (6 bases). The ends were cut back, 6 bases at V and 0 bases at J, with 15 bases in the middle. The CDR3 has 16 amino acids. CDR1 is SNHLY, CDR2 FYNNEI, per germline. CDR3 loop: CASRKETGDSNQPQHF. CDR3 bases: TGTGCCAGCAGGAAAGAGACAGGAGATAGCAATCAGCCCCAGCATTTT.

This clone has just a few counts. This rearrangement joins TRBV18 to TRBJ2-5; 12 bases agree with TRBD1. Germline loops: CDR1 KGHSH, CDR2 LQKENI. V lost 5 bases and J lost 4; bases outside the gene matches: 5. CDR3 length equals 15 residues. For the CDR3, the DNA is TGTGCCAGCTCAACGGGACAGGGGGCTGGAGAGACCCAGTACTTC. Translated, it gives CASSTGQGAGETQYF.